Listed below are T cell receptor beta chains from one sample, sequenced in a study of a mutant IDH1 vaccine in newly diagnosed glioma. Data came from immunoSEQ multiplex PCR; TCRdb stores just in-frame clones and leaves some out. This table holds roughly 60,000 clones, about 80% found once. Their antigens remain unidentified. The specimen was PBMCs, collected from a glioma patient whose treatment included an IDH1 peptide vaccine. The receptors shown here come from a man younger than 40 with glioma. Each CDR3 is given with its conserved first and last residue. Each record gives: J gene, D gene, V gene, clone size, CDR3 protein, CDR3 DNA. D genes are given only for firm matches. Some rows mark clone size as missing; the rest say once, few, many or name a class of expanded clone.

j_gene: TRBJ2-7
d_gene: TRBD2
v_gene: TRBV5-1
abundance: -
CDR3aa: CASRQGLADEQYF
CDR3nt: TGCGCCAGCAGGCAGGGACTAGCAGACGAGCAGTACTTC

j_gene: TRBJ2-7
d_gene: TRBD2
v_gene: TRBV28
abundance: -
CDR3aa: CASSFNPQGTSGNYEQYF
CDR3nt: TGTGCCAGCAGTTTCAACCCCCAGGGGACTAGCGGGAACTACGAGCAGTACTTC

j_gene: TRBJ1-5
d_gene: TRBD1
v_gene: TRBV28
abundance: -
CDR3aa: CASSLSWNTQGDSNQPQHF
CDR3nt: TGTGCCAGCAGTTTAAGTTGGAATACCCAGGGGGATAGCAATCAGCCCCAGCATTTT

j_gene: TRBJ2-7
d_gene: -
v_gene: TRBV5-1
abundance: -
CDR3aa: CASSEVGGPEQYF
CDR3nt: TGCGCCAGCAGCGAGGTCGGGGGACCCGAGCAGTACTTC

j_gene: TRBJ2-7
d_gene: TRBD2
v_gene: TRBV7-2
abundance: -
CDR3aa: CASSPREAFRYEQYF
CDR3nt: TGTGCCAGCAGCCCTCGGGAGGCCTTCAGGTACGAGCAGTACTTC

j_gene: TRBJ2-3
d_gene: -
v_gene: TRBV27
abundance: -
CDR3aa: CASSFLTDFFTDTQYF
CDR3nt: TGTGCCAGCAGTTTCCTGACAGATTTTTTCACAGATACGCAGTATTTT

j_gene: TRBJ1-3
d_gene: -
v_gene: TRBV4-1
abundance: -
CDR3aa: CASSQDGRAGERNTIYF
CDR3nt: TGCGCCAGCAGCCAAGACGGCAGGGCAGGCGAAAGAAACACCATATATTTT

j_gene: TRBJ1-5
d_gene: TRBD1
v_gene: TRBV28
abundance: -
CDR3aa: CASSSPQGAGQPQHF
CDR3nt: TGTGCCAGCAGTTCCCCTCAGGGGGCTGGTCAGCCCCAGCATTTT

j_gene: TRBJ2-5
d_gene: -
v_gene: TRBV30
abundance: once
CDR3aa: CAWSATLATQYF
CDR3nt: TGTGCCTGGAGTGCTACCTTGGCCACCCAGTACTTC

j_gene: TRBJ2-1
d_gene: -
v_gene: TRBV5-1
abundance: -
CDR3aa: CASSLAIDPLGEQFF
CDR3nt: TGCGCCAGCAGCTTGGCCATAGATCCCCTGGGTGAGCAGTTCTTC

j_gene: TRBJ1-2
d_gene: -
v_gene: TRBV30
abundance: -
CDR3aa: CAWSQGGYGYTF
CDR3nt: TGTGCCTGGAGTCAAGGGGGCTATGGCTACACCTTC

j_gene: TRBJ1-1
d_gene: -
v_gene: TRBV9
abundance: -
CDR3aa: CASSVGGMGNTEAFF
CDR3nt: TGTGCCAGCAGCGTTGGGGGGATGGGGAACACTGAAGCTTTCTTT

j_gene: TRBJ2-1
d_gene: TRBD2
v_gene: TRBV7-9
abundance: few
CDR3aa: CASSLEGTSGRNEQFF
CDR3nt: TGTGCCAGCAGCTTAGAAGGGACTAGCGGGAGGAATGAGCAGTTCTTC

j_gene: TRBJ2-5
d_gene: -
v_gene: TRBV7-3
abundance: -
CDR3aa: CASSLMSEKQHTEETQYF
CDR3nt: TGTGCCAGCAGCTTAATGTCGGAAAAACAACATACTGAAGAGACCCAGTACTTC

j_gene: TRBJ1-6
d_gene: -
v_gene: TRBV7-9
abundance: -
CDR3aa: CASSFGGRNYNSPLHF
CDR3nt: TGTGCCAGCAGCTTCGGAGGCAGAAACTATAATTCACCCCTCCACTTT

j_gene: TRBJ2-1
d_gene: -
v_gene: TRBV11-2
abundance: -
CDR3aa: CASSLGGTYDEQFF
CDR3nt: TGTGCCAGCAGCTTAGGAGGGACCTACGATGAGCAGTTCTTC

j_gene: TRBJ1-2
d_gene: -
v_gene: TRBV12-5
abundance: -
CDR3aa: CASGLEGFYGYTF
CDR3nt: TGTGCTAGTGGCTTAGAAGGTTTTTATGGCTACACCTTC

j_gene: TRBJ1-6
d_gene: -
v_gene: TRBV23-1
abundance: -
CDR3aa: CASSQSGGSPLHF
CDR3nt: TGCGCCAGCAGTCAATCTGGGGGATCACCCCTCCACTTT

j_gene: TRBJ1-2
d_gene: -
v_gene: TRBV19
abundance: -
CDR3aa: CASTSYGYTF
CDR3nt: TGTGCCAGTACCTCCTATGGCTACACCTTC

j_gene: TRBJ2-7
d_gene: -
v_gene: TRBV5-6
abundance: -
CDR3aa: CASSLVGPLGEQYF
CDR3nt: TGTGCCAGCAGCTTGGTCGGCCCACTTGGGGAGCAGTACTTC

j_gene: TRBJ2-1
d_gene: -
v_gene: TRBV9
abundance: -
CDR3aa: CASSENWGSYNEQFF
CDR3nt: TGTGCCAGCAGCGAAAATTGGGGGTCCTACAATGAGCAGTTCTTC

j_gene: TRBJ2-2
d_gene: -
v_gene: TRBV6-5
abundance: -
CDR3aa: CASSVGKVIAGELFF
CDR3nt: TGTGCCAGCAGTGTCGGGAAAGTAATCGCCGGGGAGCTGTTTTTT

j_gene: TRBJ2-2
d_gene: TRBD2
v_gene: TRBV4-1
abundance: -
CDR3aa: CASSLRLAGTTGELFF
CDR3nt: TGCGCCAGCAGCTTGAGACTAGCGGGAACCACCGGGGAGCTGTTTTTT

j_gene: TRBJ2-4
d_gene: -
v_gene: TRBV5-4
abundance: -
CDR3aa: CASSLFVTGAKNIQYF
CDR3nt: TGTGCCAGCAGCTTATTTGTGACTGGAGCCAAAAACATTCAGTACTTC

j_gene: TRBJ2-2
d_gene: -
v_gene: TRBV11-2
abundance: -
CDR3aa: CASSLDQYRDTGELFF
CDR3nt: TGTGCCAGCAGCTTAGATCAGTACAGGGACACCGGGGAGCTGTTTTTT

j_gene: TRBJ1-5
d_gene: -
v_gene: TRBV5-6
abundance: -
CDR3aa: CASSLSRGRGNQPQHF
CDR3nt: TGTGCCAGCAGCTTGAGCAGGGGCCGAGGCAATCAGCCCCAGCATTTT

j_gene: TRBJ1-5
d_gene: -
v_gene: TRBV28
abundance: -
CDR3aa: CASSQVEFHSNQPQHF
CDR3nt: TGTGCCAGCAGTCAGGTGGAGTTTCATAGCAATCAGCCCCAGCATTTT

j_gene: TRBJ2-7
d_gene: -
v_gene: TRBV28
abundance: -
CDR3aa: CASSDRTYEQYF
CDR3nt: TGTGCCAGCAGTGACAGGACCTACGAGCAGTACTTC

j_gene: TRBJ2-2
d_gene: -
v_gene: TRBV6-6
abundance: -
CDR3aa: CASSYGDSNTGELFF
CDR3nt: TGTGCCAGCAGTTACGGAGACTCGAACACCGGGGAGCTGTTTTTT

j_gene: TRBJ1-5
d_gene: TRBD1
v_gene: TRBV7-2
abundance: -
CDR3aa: CASSPGQGNQPQHF
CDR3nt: TGTGCCAGCAGCCCGGGACAGGGGAATCAGCCCCAGCATTTT

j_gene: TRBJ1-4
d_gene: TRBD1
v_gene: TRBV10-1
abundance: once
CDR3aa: CASSEYRGGEKLFF
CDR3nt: TGCGCCAGCAGTGAGTACAGGGGAGGTGAAAAACTGTTTTTT

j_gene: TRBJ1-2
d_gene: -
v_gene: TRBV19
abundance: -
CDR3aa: CASSLQDNYGYTF
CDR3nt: TGTGCCAGTAGTTTGCAGGATAACTATGGCTACACCTTC

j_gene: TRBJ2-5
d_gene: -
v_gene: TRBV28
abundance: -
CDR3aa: CASSKTGRGDMETQYF
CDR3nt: TGTGCCAGCAGTAAGACTGGGAGAGGGGACATGGAGACCCAGTACTTC

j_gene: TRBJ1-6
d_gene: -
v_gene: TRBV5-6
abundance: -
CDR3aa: CASRSFERPNSPLHF
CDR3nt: TGTGCCAGCAGGTCCTTCGAGAGACCTAATTCACCCCTCCACTTT

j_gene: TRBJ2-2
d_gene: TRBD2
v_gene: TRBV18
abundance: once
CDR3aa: CASSPSGRADTGELFF
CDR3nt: TGTGCCAGCTCACCAAGCGGGAGGGCCGACACCGGGGAGCTGTTTTTT

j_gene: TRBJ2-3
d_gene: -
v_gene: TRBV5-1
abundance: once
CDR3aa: CASSLRILGDTQYF
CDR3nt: TGCGCCAGCAGCTTGAGAATTCTTGGAGATACGCAGTATTTT

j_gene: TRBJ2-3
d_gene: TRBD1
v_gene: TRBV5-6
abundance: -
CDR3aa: CASSSRDRGRDTQYF
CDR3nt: TGTGCCAGCAGCTCCCGGGACAGGGGTCGAGATACGCAGTATTTT

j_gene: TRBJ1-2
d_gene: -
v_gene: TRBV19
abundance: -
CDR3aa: CASSIGRDLRGYTF
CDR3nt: TGTGCCAGTAGTATCGGACGGGATTTGAGAGGCTACACCTTC

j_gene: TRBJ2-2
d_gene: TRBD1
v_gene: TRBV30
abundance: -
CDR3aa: CAWGSGGWSTGELFF
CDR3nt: TGTGCCTGGGGGTCAGGGGGTTGGAGCACCGGGGAGCTGTTTTTT

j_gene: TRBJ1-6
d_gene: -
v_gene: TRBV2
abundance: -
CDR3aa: CASRDSLYSPLHF
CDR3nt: TGTGCCAGCAGAGACAGCTTATATTCACCCCTCCACTTT

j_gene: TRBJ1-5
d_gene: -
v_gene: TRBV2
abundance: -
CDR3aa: CASSEGQGNNQPQHF
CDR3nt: TGTGCCAGCAGTGAAGGGCAGGGGAACAATCAGCCCCAGCATTTT

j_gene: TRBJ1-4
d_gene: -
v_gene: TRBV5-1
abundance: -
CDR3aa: CASSFGTGDEKLFF
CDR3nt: TGCGCCAGCAGCTTCGGGACCGGGGATGAAAAACTGTTTTTT

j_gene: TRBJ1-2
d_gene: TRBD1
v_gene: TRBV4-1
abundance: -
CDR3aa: CASSQGRGQGAQGYTF
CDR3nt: TGCGCCAGCAGCCAAGGCAGGGGACAGGGGGCACAAGGCTACACCTTC

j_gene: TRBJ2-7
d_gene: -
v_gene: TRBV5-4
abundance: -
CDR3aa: CASSLETGEQYF
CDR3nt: TGTGCCAGCAGCTTGGAGACGGGCGAGCAGTACTTC